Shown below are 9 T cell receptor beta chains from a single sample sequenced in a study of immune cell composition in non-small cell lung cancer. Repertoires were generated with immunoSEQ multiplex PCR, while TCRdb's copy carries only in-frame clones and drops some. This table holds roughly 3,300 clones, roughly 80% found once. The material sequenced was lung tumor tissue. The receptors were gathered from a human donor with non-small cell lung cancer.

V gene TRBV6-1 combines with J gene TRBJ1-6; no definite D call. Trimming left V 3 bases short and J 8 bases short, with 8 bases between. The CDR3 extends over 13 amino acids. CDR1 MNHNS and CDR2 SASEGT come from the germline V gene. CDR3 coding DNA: TGTGCCAGCAGTGACAGTGTTTATTCACCCCTCCACTTT. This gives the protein CASSDSVYSPLHF.

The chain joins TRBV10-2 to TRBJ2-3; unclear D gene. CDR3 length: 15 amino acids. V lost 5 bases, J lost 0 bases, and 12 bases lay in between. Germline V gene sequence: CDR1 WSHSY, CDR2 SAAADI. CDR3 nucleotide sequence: TGCGCCAGCAGTCAGACACAGAGCAGCACAGATACGCAGTATTTT. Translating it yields CASSQTQSSTDTQYF.

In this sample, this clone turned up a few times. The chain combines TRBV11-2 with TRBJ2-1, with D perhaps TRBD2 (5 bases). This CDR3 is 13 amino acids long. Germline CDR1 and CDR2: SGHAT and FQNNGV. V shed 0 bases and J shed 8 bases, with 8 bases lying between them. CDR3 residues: CASSLDRGDEQFF. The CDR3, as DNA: TGTGCCAGCAGCTTAGATCGGGGAGATGAGCAGTTCTTC.

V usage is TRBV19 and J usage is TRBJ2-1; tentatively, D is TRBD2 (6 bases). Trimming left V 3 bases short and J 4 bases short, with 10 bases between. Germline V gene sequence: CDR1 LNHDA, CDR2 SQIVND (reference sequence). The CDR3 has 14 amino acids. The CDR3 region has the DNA TGTGCCAGTAGTATTCTGGGGGGATACAATGAGCAGTTCTTC. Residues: CASSILGGYNEQFF.

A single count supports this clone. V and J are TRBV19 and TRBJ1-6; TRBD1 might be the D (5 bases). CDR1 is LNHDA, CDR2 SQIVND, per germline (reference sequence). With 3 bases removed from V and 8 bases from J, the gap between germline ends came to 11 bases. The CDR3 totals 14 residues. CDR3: CASSIGGEDSPLHF. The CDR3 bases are TGTGCCAGTAGTATTGGAGGGGAGGATTCACCCCTCCACTTT.

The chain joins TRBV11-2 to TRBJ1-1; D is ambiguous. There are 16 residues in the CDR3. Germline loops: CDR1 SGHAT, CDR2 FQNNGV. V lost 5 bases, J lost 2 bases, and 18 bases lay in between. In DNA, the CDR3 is TGTGCCAGCAGCCCCACCCGACACACCTCAAACACTGAAGCTTTCTTT. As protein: CASSPTRHTSNTEAFF.

As DNA, the CDR3 is TGTGCCACCAGGGTTGCGGGGGAGACAACTAGCACAGATACGCAGTATTTT. It is translated as CATRVAGETTSTDTQYF. The V call is TRBV15, the J call TRBJ2-3; TRBD2 aligns across 7 bases. CDR1 LNHNV and CDR2 YYDKDF come from the germline V gene (reference sequence). The V segment lost 6 bases and the J segment 0 bases; nucleotides outside the gene matches: 12. There are 17 residues in the CDR3.

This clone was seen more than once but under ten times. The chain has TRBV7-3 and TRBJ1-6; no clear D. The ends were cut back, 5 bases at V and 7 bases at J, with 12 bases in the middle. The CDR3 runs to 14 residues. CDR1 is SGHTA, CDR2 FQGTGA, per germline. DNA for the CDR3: TGTGCCAGCAGCACGGGATCTGCGAATTCACCCCTCCACTTT. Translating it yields CASSTGSANSPLHF.

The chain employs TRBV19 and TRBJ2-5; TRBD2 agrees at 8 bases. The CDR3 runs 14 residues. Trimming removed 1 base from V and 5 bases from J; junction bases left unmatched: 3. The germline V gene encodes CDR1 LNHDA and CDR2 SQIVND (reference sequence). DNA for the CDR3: TGTGCCAGTAGTATAGCGGGGGGGCAGGAGACCCAGTACTTC. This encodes CASSIAGGQETQYF.